This TCR beta chain was sequenced in a study of cytomegalovirus exposure and HLA in healthy donors. The PCR employed 60 Vbeta primers together with 13 Jbeta primers. TCRdb's copy holds only in-frame clones and misses some; the assay was immunoSEQ multiplex PCR. Its table lists approximately 70,000 clones. CDR1 is LNHDA, CDR2 SQIVND, per germline (reference sequence). This CDR3 comprises 15 residues. The V gene end was trimmed by 3 bases and the J gene end by 2 bases; junction bases not matched to a gene: 3. In nominal health when sampled, donors likely had unrecorded immune exposures nonetheless. Regarding the study as a whole: The records held CMV serostatus as the only immune exposure information.

A word on this clone: Its matching antigen is unknown.

Sample: PBMCs. The chain uses TRBV19 and TRBJ2-3, with 9 bases aligning to TRBD1. This sequence was found in a female donor in good health and CMV-seropositive. The CDR3 spells CASSIRQGVTDTQYF. Here the CDR3 DNA reads TGTGCCAGTAGTATTCGACAGGGGGTCACAGATACGCAGTATTTT. The full variable domain, in which reference TRBV19 and TRBJ2-3 provide the parts outside the CDR3, is DGGITQSPKYLFRKEGQNVTLSCEQNLNHDAMYWYRQDPGQGLRLIYYSQIVNDFQKGDIAEGYSVSREKKESFPLTVTSAQKNPTAFYLCASSIRQGVTDTQYFGPGTRLTVL.